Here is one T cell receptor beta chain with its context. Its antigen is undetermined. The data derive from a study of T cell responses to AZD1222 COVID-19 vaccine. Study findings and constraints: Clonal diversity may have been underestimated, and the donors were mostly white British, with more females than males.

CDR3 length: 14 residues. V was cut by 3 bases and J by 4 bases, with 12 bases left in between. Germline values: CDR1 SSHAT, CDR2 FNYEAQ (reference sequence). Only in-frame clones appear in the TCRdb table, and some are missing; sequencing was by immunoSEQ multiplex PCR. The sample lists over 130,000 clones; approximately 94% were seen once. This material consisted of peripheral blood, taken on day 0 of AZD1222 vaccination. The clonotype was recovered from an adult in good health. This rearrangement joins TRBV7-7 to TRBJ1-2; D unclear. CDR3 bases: TGTGCCAGCAGCTTGTTCGGGGTTCCCTATGGCTACACCTTC. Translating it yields CASSLFGVPYGYTF.